Listed here are 10 T cell receptor beta chains from one sample, sequenced in a study of blood T cell repertoires in COVID-19. TCRdb's table, derived via immunoSEQ multiplex PCR, lists solely in-frame clones and lacks some. Among 200,000 to 250,000 clones listed, about 84% were seen once. Source material: PBMCs or T cells enriched from blood (not recorded which). Receptors were obtained from a man aged 25-45 years with acute COVID-19.

This chain uses TRBV5-1 with TRBJ1-2; D is unresolved. CDR1 SGHRS and CDR2 YFSETQ come from the germline V gene. The CDR3 is 16 residues long. The V end was cut by 3 bases, the J end by 4 bases, with 19 bases between. The DNA for the CDR3 is TGCGCCAGCAGCTATTTCTTCGTCAGTTTCCTCTATGGCTACACCTTC. Its translation is CASSYFFVSFLYGYTF.

The table lists this clone with many counts. The chain is built from TRBV6-6 and TRBJ2-3; 7 bases are a match to TRBD2. V dropped 5 bases and J dropped 0; count of bases not matched to a gene: 11. From germline, CDR1 is MNHNY and CDR2 SVGAGI (reference sequence). This CDR3 spans 17 amino acids. The CDR3 spells CASSLRGLGASTDTQYF. CDR3 bases: TGTGCCAGCAGTCTTAGAGGACTAGGCGCTAGCACAGATACGCAGTATTTT.

This sequence joins TRBV19 and TRBJ1-1; D ambiguous. This CDR3 spans 13 amino acids. Germline assignment: CDR1 LNHDA and CDR2 SQIVND (reference sequence). With 6 bases removed from V and 1 base from J, the gap between germline ends came to 9 bases. In DNA form, the CDR3 reads TGTGCCAGTAGCCAGACAAAGAACACTGAAGCTTTCTTT. This encodes CASSQTKNTEAFF.

This chain connects TRBV7-3 to TRBJ2-1, with 10 positions matching TRBD2. Germline CDR1 SGHTA, CDR2 FQGTGA. Trimming removed 4 bases from V and 4 bases from J; junction bases left unmatched: 7. CDR3 length: 16 amino acids. CDR3: CASSSRIAGGYNEQFF. Here the CDR3 DNA reads TGTGCCAGCAGCTCCCGAATAGCGGGGGGATACAATGAGCAGTTCTTC.

The gene calls are TRBV4-2 and TRBJ2-3; the match to TRBD2 covers 9 bases. Per the germline V gene, CDR1 is LGHNA and CDR2 is YNFKEQ. The CDR3 is 18 amino acids. The ends lost 0 bases at V and 1 base at J; junction bases unmatched: 8. CDR3 in DNA: TGTGCCAGCAGCCAAGATCCCGATAGCGGGGGACGCACAGATACGCAGTATTTT. Protein product: CASSQDPDSGGRTDTQYF.

V gene TRBV7-2 combines with J gene TRBJ1-2; D is possibly TRBD1 (5 bases). V was trimmed by 5 bases and J by 3 bases, leaving 16 bases between them. CDR1 and CDR2 from the germline V gene are SGHTA and FQGNSA. CDR3 length: 15 residues. The CDR3 coding sequence is TGTGCCAGCAGCCCCCTCGGGGGAGCGTACTATGGCTACACCTTC. Protein product: CASSPLGGAYYGYTF.

This clone was detected many times. The rearrangement links TRBV2 to TRBJ1-2; maybe TRBD1 (5 bases). This CDR3 has 13 amino acids. The V end lost 1 base, the J end lost 8 bases, and 11 bases lay between the germline ends. Germline values: CDR1 SNHLY, CDR2 FYNNEI. For the CDR3, the DNA is TGTGCCAGCAGTGAAGTGGGGCACCGGGGCTACACCTTC. Translation gives CASSEVGHRGYTF.

This clone was recorded only once. The V and J genes are TRBV25-1 and TRBJ2-2; 7 bases line up with TRBD1. Per the germline V gene, CDR1 is MGHDK and CDR2 is SYGVNS. With 3 bases clipped from V and 7 bases from J, the junction kept 17 bases outside the gene matches. The CDR3 spans 18 residues. CDR3: CASSDSGTAILRGGELFF. The CDR3 DNA reads TGTGCCAGCAGTGATTCCGGGACAGCTATCTTACGGGGCGGGGAGCTGTTTTTT. The variable domain in full, with the rest retrieved from reference TRBV25-1 and TRBJ2-2, is EADIYQTPRYLVIGTGKKITLECSQTMGHDKMYWYQQDPGMELHLIHYSYGVNSTEKGDLSSESTVSRIRTEHFPLTLESARPSHTSQYLCASSDSGTAILRGGELFFGEGSRLTVL.

The rearrangement links TRBV6-4 to TRBJ1-1; 8 bases align to TRBD1. J gave up 4 bases and V 2 bases, and 3 bases lay outside the gene matches. Germline V CDR1 and CDR2: MRHNA, SNTAGT. The CDR3 sequence is 14 residues long. CDR3 coding DNA: TGTGCCAGCAGTGACACCGACAGGGGCACTGAAGCTTTCTTT. It yields the protein CASSDTDRGTEAFF.

V is TRBV2 and J is TRBJ2-7; the D gene is possibly TRBD2 (5 bases). V dropped 9 bases and J dropped 4 bases, with 22 bases sitting between them. The CDR3 covers 15 residues. CDR1 SNHLY and CDR2 FYNNEI come from the germline V gene. CDR3: CASTRSEQQRYEQYF. The CDR3 DNA reads TGTGCCAGTACGAGATCCGAACAACAGCGGTACGAGCAGTACTTC.